The text below deals with one TCR beta chain. The target of this receptor is not known. No quality values exist for individual bases; no much larger clone is one base distant. This sample is drawn from a study of CD8 T cells in Susac syndrome (dated by TCRdb to between 2018 and 2020). Looking at the study overall: Of the Susac syndrome patients who were sequenced, eight or nine were in clinical remission while more than five had clinically active disease. At the time of blood withdrawal, Susac syndrome patients were either therapy-naive, taking corticosteroids (with some also receiving IVIg), or on IVIg alone. Whether CD8+ T cell activation and differentiation in Susac syndrome was antigen driven was tested using repertoire sequencing.

Peripheral blood CD8+ and CD4+ T cells from healthy donors, Susac syndrome patients and multiple sclerosis patients were profiled by high-throughput TCR beta sequencing. The Susac syndrome patients fulfilled recently defined diagnostic criteria for definite or probable disease. CD8+ TEMRA cells were enriched by FACS, while bulk CD8+ and CD4+ T cells were purified by magnetic negative isolation. Blood was drawn into EDTA tubes, processed within 24 hours, and PBMCs were isolated by density gradient centrifugation. PBMCs intended for TCR sequencing were frozen in liquid nitrogen and were later thawed in a 37 degrees C water bath. The sorted or isolated CD4+, CD8+ and CD8+ TEMRA cells had a purity of 90% or higher. The CDR3 numbers 13 residues from cysteine through phenylalanine. The sequence is cut down to CDR3 DNA, 39 bases in frame from base 1. Trimming at the junction amounts to 1 base on V and 2 bases on J, and the germline ends lie 9 bases apart. Via the germline V gene (reference sequence), CDR1 is DFQATT and CDR2 SNEGSKA.

Points the paper makes about the study in general: The study acknowledged that relatively few individuals were included in the TCR sequencing and HLA analysis. In patients with Susac syndrome, the CD4+ T cell repertoire showed no detectable clonal expansion.

RNA was extracted using the RNeasy kit, and roughly 0.5 to 1 microgram was reverse transcribed with random hexamers. TCR beta CDR3 regions were amplified with the immunoSEQ multiplex PCR assay covering 54 Vbeta and 13 Jbeta segments. To correct PCR amplification bias, a synthetic template baseline was used for both primer optimization and computational correction. As for the original processing: Reads were annotated to V, D and J genes according to IMGT and were analyzed with immunoSEQ Analyzer, with only productive sequences retained. Clonality was computed as one minus Shannon entropy normalized by log2 of the number of productive unique sequences. Public and private clones were assessed among the 100 most prevalent clones of each patient and control. Clones were defined as Susac-specific if absent from the healthy and MS cohorts, from around 1,100 published viral clones and from other ImmuneACCESS disease sequences. TCRdb handled the public reads itself, with Q25 trimming in fastp and clone calling in MiXCR, and kept productive beta chains. Rows with a matching CDR3 protein are joined into one entry that keeps the most common DNA and genes. These V and J calls rely on TCRdb rather than the paper's analysis. The sample records over 120,000 distinct CDR3 sequences, 85% to 95% of which are singletons. The ten largest clones add up to approximately 0.13% of the sample.

The clonotype was recovered from a human donor with Susac syndrome. Rearrangement joined TRBV20-1 to TRBJ2-7; the D gene cannot be resolved reliably. The specimen sequenced was CD4+ T cells from PBMCs. CDR3 loop: CSARVGNAYEQYF. The DNA reads as follows: TGCAGTGCTAGAGTTGGGAACGCCTACGAGCAGTACTTC.